The 28 T cell receptor beta chains given below trace back to one sample, sequenced in a study of T-cell reconstitution after alpha-beta-depleted transplantation in children. Molecular barcoding with unique molecular identifiers was used for the TCRbeta library. TCRdb re-called the PCR reads with MiXCR, one entry per CDR3 protein. The sample carries hundreds of thousands of distinct CDR3 sequences, roughly 17% recorded once. The input for sequencing was PBMCs, mostly from graft donor cells, taken 360 days after TCRalphabeta/CD19-depleted stem cell transplant. These receptors were collected from a boy under two years old who had a stem cell transplant for Wiskott-Aldrich syndrome, so the T cells may come from the graft donor.

This clonotype was seen a handful of times. The chain employs TRBV24-1 and TRBJ1-2; no clear D gene. The CDR3 runs to 13 residues. The germline V and J ends were trimmed by 5 bases and 0 bases, with 6 bases remaining between them. CDR1 and CDR2 from the germline V gene are KGHDR and SFDVKD. The CDR3 region is CATSALANYGYTF. The CDR3 DNA reads TGTGCCACCAGTGCACTGGCTAACTATGGCTACACCTTC.

This clonotype was detected only a few times. V usage is TRBV5-1 and J usage is TRBJ2-7, with D hard to call. The CDR3 consists of 14 residues. Trimming shortened V by 0 bases and J by 6 bases, and 13 bases separated the two germline ends. CDR1 and CDR2 from the germline V gene are SGHRS and YFSETQ. DNA for the CDR3: TGCGCCAGCAGCTTGGTCCCAGGAGTAGTCGAGCAGTACTTC. Its protein product is CASSLVPGVVEQYF.

This clonotype was detected only a few times. The chain couples TRBV5-1 to TRBJ2-5; D is possibly TRBD1 or TRBD2 (5 bases each). CDR3 length equals 15 residues. Germline loops: CDR1 SGHRS, CDR2 YFSETQ. V was trimmed by 1 base and J by 3 bases, leaving 13 bases between them. The CDR3 nucleotides read TGCGCCAGCAGCTTGCGGGACCCCCTAGAAGAGACCCAGTACTTC. The encoded protein is CASSLRDPLEETQYF.

The table lists this clonotype with a few counts. The chain has TRBV7-2 and TRBJ2-7, with a possible D match to TRBD1 (6 bases). Germline CDR1 SGHTA, CDR2 FQGNSA. The CDR3 covers 13 residues. V shed 6 bases and J shed 8 bases, with 17 bases lying between them. The CDR3 protein is CASSTDRFTKQYF. In DNA form, the CDR3 reads TGTGCCAGCAGTACGGACAGATTTACGAAGCAGTACTTC.

The rearrangement uses TRBV7-9 and TRBJ2-1, with a tentative D call TRBD2 (6 bases). The CDR3 length is 16 residues. Trimming stripped 1 base from V and 4 bases from J, with 14 bases between. The germline V gene encodes CDR1 SEHNR and CDR2 FQNEAQ (reference sequence). The CDR3 DNA reads as TGTGCCAGCAGCTTAGGGGACTCTTTCCTTTACAATGAGCAGTTCTTC. Translation gives CASSLGDSFLYNEQFF.

The J gene is TRBJ2-1, the V gene TRBV5-1, with D possibly being TRBD1 (6 bases). The ends were cut back, 3 bases at V and 9 bases at J, with 16 bases in the middle. Germline CDR1 is SGHRS and CDR2 is YFSETQ. This CDR3 comprises 14 residues. In nucleotides, the CDR3 is TGCGCCAGCAGCTGGGGGCTGGTAGGGGTTGAGCAGTTCTTC. Residues: CASSWGLVGVEQFF.

The chain uses TRBV7-8 and TRBJ1-2; D is ambiguous. CDR3 size: 12 residues. V gave up 6 bases and J gave up 2 bases, with 7 bases separating them. Germline V gives CDR1 SGHVS, CDR2 FQNEAQ. The CDR3 region is CASSRGNYGYTF. CDR3 coding DNA: TGTGCCAGCAGTCGGGGAAACTATGGCTACACCTTC.

This clonotype appeared a few times. The chain has TRBV12-3 or TRBV12-4 and TRBJ2-5; D call uncertain. V was clipped by 3 bases and J by 1 base, with 9 bases between them. This CDR3 has 14 amino acids. This CDR3 is CASSFGAFQETQYF. The CDR3 DNA is TGTGCCAGCAGTTTCGGAGCCTTCCAAGAGACCCAGTACTTC.

V is TRBV18 and J is TRBJ2-3, with 7 positions matching TRBD2. The CDR3 has 15 amino acids. Germline CDR1 is KGHSH and CDR2 is LQKENI. Germline trimming cut 3 bases from V and 4 bases from J; bases unmatched to any gene: 7. CDR3 nucleotides: TGTGCCAGCTCACCTAAAGGACTAGATTCAGATACGCAGTATTTT. Protein: CASSPKGLDSDTQYF.

This clonotype was found many times. The genes are TRBV20-1 and TRBJ2-7; no clear D. The germline V gene has CDR1 DFQATT and CDR2 SNEGSKA (reference sequence). The CDR3 has 11 amino acids. V was shortened by 2 bases and J by 3 bases, with 5 bases between the two germline ends. In nucleotides, the CDR3 is TGCAGTGCTAGAACGGGCTACGAGCAGTACTTC. It is translated as CSARTGYEQYF.

The chain carries TRBV18 and TRBJ2-5; D is possibly TRBD2 (5 bases). V lost 0 bases, J lost 5 bases, and 19 bases lay in between. The CDR3 is 17 residues long. Germline V lookup: CDR1 KGHSH, CDR2 LQKENI. For the CDR3, the DNA is TGTGCCAGCTCACCACCGGCGCACCGGGAAGCGGAGGAGACCCAGTACTTC. Its protein product is CASSPPAHREAEETQYF.

This clonotype came up a few times. V and J are TRBV12-3 or TRBV12-4 and TRBJ2-1; 8 nucleotides align to TRBD1. There are 15 residues in the CDR3. V lost 7 bases and J lost 2; bases outside the gene matches: 7. CDR3 nucleotides: TGTGCCAGCATTAAGACAGGGGTTACCTACAATGAGCAGTTCTTC. Protein product: CASIKTGVTYNEQFF.

The chain's CDR3 is CASSHTPVRDRSSYNEQFF. The DNA of the CDR3 is TGCGCCAGCAGCCATACCCCTGTGAGGGATAGGAGCTCCTACAATGAGCAGTTCTTC. V usage is TRBV4-1 and J usage is TRBJ2-1, with D possibly matching TRBD2 (5 bases). Trimming took off 3 bases at V and 0 bases at J, with 21 bases between the two ends. The CDR3 runs 19 residues. Germline CDR1 and CDR2: MGHRA and YSYEKL.

The gene calls are TRBV7-8 and TRBJ2-1, with 9 bases lining up with TRBD2. In germline, CDR1 is SGHVS, CDR2 FQNEAQ. The CDR3 covers 17 residues. The V and J ends lost 1 base and 0 bases, in that order; junction bases with no gene match: 4. The CDR3 spells CASSLGLAGFSYNEQFF. CDR3 nucleotides: TGTGCCAGCAGCTTAGGGCTAGCGGGATTCTCCTACAATGAGCAGTTCTTC.

The chain employs TRBV29-1 and TRBJ2-7, with 10 nucleotides matching TRBD2. The CDR3 has 14 residues. Per the germline V gene, CDR1 is SQVTM and CDR2 is ANQGSEA. After removal of 6 bases from V and 6 bases from J, the junction contained 11 bases not matched to a gene. CDR3 sequence (DNA): TGCAGCGTGATAGCGGGAGGCTCCGAGGGCGAGCAGTACTTC. Its translation is CSVIAGGSEGEQYF.

This clonotype was counted a single time. This chain joins TRBV27 and TRBJ1-6, with a possible D match to TRBD1 (6 bases). The germline gives CDR1 MNHEY, CDR2 SMNVEV (reference sequence). The CDR3 contains 15 residues. V was pared by 0 bases and J by 11 bases, with 14 bases between. This CDR3 is CASSLSGDMSTPLHF. CDR3 nucleotide sequence: TGTGCCAGCAGTTTATCGGGGGACATGTCTACACCCCTCCACTTT.

J is TRBJ1-1 and V is TRBV3-1, with 7 bases lining up with TRBD1. CDR1 is LGHDT and CDR2 is YNNKEL in the germline V gene (reference sequence). The CDR3 length is 12 residues. The ends lost 5 bases at V and 14 bases at J; junction bases unmatched: 11. CDR3 nucleotides: TGTGCCAGCAGCTACCGGGACAGAGGTTTATTCTTT. Protein product: CASSYRDRGLFF.

J is TRBJ2-3 and V is TRBV5-1, with 8 nucleotides matching TRBD1. J gave up 1 base and V 1 base, and 2 bases lay outside the gene matches. The CDR3 length is 15 residues. Germline V gene lookup returns CDR1 SGHRS and CDR2 YFSETQ. The CDR3 spells CASSLSDRGTDTQYF. The CDR3, as DNA: TGCGCCAGCAGCTTGTCGGACAGGGGCACAGATACGCAGTATTTT.

This clonotype was counted only a few times. The gene calls are TRBV5-1 and TRBJ2-7, with TRBD1 matching 12 bases. Germline CDR1 reads SGHRS; CDR2 reads YFSETQ. Unmatched junction bases numbered 8, after V lost 4 bases and J lost 0 bases. This CDR3 region has 17 residues. CDR3 coding DNA: TGCGCCAGCAGCCTCGGGACAGGGGGCCCTAGCTCCTACGAGCAGTACTTC. Its protein product is CASSLGTGGPSSYEQYF.

The V and J genes are TRBV27 and TRBJ2-1; weak D call: TRBD1 (5 bases). Trimming cost V 5 bases and J 7 bases, with 9 bases left between them. From germline, CDR1 is MNHEY and CDR2 SMNVEV (reference sequence). There are 12 residues in the CDR3. This CDR3 is CASSPGWNEQFF. The CDR3 DNA reads TGTGCCAGCAGTCCAGGGTGGAATGAGCAGTTCTTC.

The chain uses TRBV25-1 and TRBJ1-6; D unclear. The CDR3 sequence is 15 residues long. Germline V gives CDR1 MGHDK, CDR2 SYGVNS. Trimming removed 1 base at V and 6 bases at J, with 10 bases between. This chain's CDR3 is CASSEWAEPNSPLHF. The CDR3 DNA reads as TGTGCCAGCAGTGAATGGGCGGAACCTAATTCACCCCTCCACTTT. The variable domain in full, completed from reference TRBV25-1 and TRBJ1-6, reads EADIYQTPRYLVIGTGKKITLECSQTMGHDKMYWYQQDPGMELHLIHYSYGVNSTEKGDLSSESTVSRIRTEHFPLTLESARPSHTSQYLCASSEWAEPNSPLHFGNGTRLTVT.

This clonotype appeared a few times. The chain uses TRBV10-3 and TRBJ2-7; D tentatively reads TRBD1 or TRBD2 (5 bases each). Germline V CDR1 and CDR2: ENHRY, SYGVKD. Trimming removed 2 bases from V and 0 bases from J, with 11 bases in between. This CDR3 has 15 amino acids. CDR3 region: CAISEMGPASYEQYF. CDR3 nucleotides: TGTGCCATCAGTGAGATGGGACCGGCCTCCTACGAGCAGTACTTC.

J is TRBJ2-3 and V is TRBV2; D is undetermined. The germline V gene has CDR1 SNHLY and CDR2 FYNNEI. The CDR3 has 15 amino acids. Trimming took off 8 bases at V and 2 bases at J, with 17 bases between the two ends. The CDR3 spells CASRTPLQSTDTQYF. CDR3 in DNA: TGTGCCAGCCGAACGCCTCTTCAGTCCACAGATACGCAGTATTTT.

A note on this clonotype: The germline gene is not matched at one end of the junction; a read error may be the cause. The chain carries TRBV20-1 and TRBJ2-2; D gene unclear. Germline CDR1 reads DFQATT; CDR2 reads SNEGSKA (reference sequence). This CDR3 comprises 17 residues. The CDR3 spells CCARSGFKSANTGELFF. The DNA for the CDR3 is TGCTGTGCTAGAAGTGGTTTTAAGTCCGCGAACACCGGGGAGCTGTTTTTT.

This chain links TRBV28 with TRBJ2-3, with a tentative D call TRBD2 (6 bases). The CDR3 is 14 amino acids. Trimming took 6 bases from V and 2 from J, leaving 12 bases between them. Germline assignment: CDR1 MDHEN and CDR2 SYDVKM. CDR3 nucleotides: TGTGCCAGCAGCACCGGGACTTACACAGATACGCAGTATTTT. Translated: CASSTGTYTDTQYF.

This clonotype has just a few counts. The chain uses TRBV5-6 and TRBJ2-1; 8 bases are shared with TRBD2. V shed 5 bases and J 4 bases; nucleotides not matched to a gene: 8. Germline lookup yields CDR1 SGHDT and CDR2 YYEEEE. The CDR3 sequence is 15 residues long. The chain's CDR3 is CASRQTSGLYNEQFF. The CDR3 bases are TGTGCCAGCAGACAAACTAGCGGCCTTTACAATGAGCAGTTCTTC.

Only a few counts were recorded for this clonotype. The rearrangement uses TRBV20-1 and TRBJ2-5; no firm D call. Germline CDR1 and CDR2: DFQATT and SNEGSKA (reference sequence). The CDR3 has 14 amino acids. Trimming removed 6 bases at V and 7 bases at J, with 21 bases between. CDR3 sequence: CSAPDLGAIGTQYF. The DNA of the CDR3 is TGCAGTGCCCCTGATCTAGGTGCGATTGGGACCCAGTACTTC.

The chain employs TRBV7-6 and TRBJ2-7; 7 nucleotides line up with TRBD2. After removal of 1 base from V and 3 bases from J, the junction contained 3 bases not matched to a gene. Per the germline V gene, CDR1 is SGHVS and CDR2 is FNYEAQ. The CDR3 totals 14 residues. In nucleotides, the CDR3 is TGTGCCAGCAGCTTAGACCCGGGGGGCTACGAGCAGTACTTC. Protein sequence: CASSLDPGGYEQYF.